This T cell receptor (beta chain) was observed in a study of T cell changes during pregnancy in multiple sclerosis. CDR1 is SGHRS and CDR2 is YFSETQ in the germline V gene. Deletions cut 0 bases from V and 0 bases from J, with 17 bases between. The CDR3 runs to 18 residues. Assay used: immunoSEQ multiplex PCR; TCRdb lists only in-frame clones, some missing. The sample shows 75,000 to 100,000 clones, approximately 92% of them seen only once. The sequence was collected from a female donor with multiple sclerosis, enrolled in a pregnancy study. Sample: peripheral blood, taken after pregnancy. V gene TRBV5-1 combines with J gene TRBJ2-3; D not certain. CDR3 in DNA: TGCGCCAGCAGCTTGGGTTCCGTCAGGCGAACTAGCACAGATACGCAGTATTTT. Protein: CASSLGSVRRTSTDTQYF.